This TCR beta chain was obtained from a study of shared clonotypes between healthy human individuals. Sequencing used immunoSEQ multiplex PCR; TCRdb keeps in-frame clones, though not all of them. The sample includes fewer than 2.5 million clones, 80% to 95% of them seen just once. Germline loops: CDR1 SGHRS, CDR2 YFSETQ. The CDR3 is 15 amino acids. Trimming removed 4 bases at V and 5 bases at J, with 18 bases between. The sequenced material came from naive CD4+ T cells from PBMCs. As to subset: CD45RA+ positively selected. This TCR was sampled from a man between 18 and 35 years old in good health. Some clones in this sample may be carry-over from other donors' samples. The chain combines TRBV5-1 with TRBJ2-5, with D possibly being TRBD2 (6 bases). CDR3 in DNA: TGCGCCAGCAGCCCCGGGGAGGCTAACCGGGAGACCCAGTACTTC. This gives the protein CASSPGEANRETQYF.